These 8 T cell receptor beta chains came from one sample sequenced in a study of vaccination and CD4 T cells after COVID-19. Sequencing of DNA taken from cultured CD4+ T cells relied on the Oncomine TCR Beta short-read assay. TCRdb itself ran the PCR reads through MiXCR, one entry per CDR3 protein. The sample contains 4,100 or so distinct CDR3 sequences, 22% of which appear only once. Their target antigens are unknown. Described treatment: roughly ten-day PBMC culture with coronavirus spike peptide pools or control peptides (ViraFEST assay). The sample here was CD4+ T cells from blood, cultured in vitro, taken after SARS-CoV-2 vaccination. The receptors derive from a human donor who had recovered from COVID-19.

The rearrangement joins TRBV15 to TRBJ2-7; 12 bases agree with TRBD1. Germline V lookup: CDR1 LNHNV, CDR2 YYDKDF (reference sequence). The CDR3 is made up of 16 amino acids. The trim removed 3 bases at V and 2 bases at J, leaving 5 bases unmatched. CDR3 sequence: CATSRLGTGGPYEQYF. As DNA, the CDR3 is TGTGCCACCAGCAGGCTCGGGACAGGGGGCCCCTACGAGCAGTACTTC.

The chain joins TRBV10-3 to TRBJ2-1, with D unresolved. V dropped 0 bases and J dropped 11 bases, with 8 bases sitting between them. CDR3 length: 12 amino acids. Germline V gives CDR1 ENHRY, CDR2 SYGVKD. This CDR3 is CAISESRPKQFF. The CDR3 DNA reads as TGTGCCATCAGTGAGTCGAGACCAAAGCAGTTCTTC.

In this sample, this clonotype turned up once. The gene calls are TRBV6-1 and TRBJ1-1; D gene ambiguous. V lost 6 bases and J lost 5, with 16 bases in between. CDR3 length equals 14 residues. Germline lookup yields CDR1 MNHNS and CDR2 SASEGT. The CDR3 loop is CASRTGNDWTEAFF. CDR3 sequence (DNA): TGTGCCAGCAGGACGGGCAATGATTGGACTGAAGCTTTCTTT.

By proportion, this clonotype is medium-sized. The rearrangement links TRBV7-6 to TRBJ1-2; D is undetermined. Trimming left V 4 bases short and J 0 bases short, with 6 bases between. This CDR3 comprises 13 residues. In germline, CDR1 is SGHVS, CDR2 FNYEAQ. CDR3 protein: CASSSNSNYGYTF. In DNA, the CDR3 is TGTGCCAGCAGCTCTAATTCTAACTATGGCTACACCTTC.

The CDR3 here is CASSGSSYEQYF. CDR3 sequence (DNA): TGTGCCAGCAGCGGGAGCTCCTACGAGCAGTACTTC. V gene TRBV2 combines with J gene TRBJ2-7; possible D gene TRBD2, 6 bases. The germline V and J ends were trimmed by 6 bases and 0 bases, with 6 bases remaining between them. The CDR3 spans 12 residues. Per germline, CDR1 SNHLY and CDR2 FYNNEI.

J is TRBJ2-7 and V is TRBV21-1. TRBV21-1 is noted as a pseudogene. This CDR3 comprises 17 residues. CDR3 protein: CASSKGKDPSRTYEQYF. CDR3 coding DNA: TGTGCCAGCAGCAAAGGGAAGGATCCGTCTCGTACCTACGAGCAGTACTTC.

CDR3 nucleotides: TGTGCCAGCGCGGCACAGGGAGGGAGCACTGAAGCTTTCTTT. This encodes CASAAQGGSTEAFF. The J gene is TRBJ1-1, the V gene TRBV28; tentatively, D is TRBD1 (6 bases). Germline assignment: CDR1 MDHEN and CDR2 SYDVKM. Trimming cost V 8 bases and J 4 bases, with 17 bases left between them. CDR3 size: 14 residues.

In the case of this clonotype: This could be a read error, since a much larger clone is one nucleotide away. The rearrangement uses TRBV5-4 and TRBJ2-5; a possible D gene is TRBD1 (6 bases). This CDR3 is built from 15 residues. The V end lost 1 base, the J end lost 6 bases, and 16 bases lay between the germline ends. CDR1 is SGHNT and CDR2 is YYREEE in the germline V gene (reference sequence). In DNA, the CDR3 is TGTGCCAGCAGCTTGACGAACAGGGCTCGAAAGACCCAGTACTTC. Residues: CASSLTNRARKTQYF. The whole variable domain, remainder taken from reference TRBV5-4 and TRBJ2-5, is ETGVTQSPTHLIKTRGQQVTLRCSSQSGHNTVSWYQQALGQGPQFIFQYYREEENGRGNFPPRFSGLQFPNYSSELNVNALELDDSALYLCASSLTNRARKTQYFGPGTRLLVL.